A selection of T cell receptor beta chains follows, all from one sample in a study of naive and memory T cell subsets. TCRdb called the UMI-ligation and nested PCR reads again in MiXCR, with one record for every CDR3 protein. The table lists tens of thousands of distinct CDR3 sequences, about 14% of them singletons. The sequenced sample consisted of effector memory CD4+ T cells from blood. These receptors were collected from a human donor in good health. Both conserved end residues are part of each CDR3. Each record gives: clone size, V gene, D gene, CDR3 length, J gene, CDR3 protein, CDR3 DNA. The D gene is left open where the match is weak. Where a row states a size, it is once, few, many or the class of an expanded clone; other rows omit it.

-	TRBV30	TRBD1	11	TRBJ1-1	CAWSVNRGAFF	TGTGCCTGGAGTGTAAACAGGGGCGCTTTCTTT
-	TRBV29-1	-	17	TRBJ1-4	CSAQRSGLNGYNEKLFF	TGCAGCGCGCAGAGGTCAGGGTTAAACGGCTATAATGAAAAACTGTTTTTT
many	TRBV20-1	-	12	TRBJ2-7	CSAGSGTYEQYF	TGCAGTGCAGGTAGCGGAACCTACGAGCAGTACTTC
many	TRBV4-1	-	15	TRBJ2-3	CASSAQTKRTDTQYF	TGCGCCAGCAGTGCCCAGACCAAGAGGACAGATACGCAGTATTTT
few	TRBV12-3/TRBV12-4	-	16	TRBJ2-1	CASSRSPGFSYNEQFF	TGTGCCAGCAGTCGCAGTCCCGGATTCTCCTACAATGAGCAGTTCTTC
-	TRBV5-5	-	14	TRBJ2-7	CASNLGSEPYEQYF	TGTGCCAGCAACCTCGGATCAGAGCCCTACGAGCAGTACTTC
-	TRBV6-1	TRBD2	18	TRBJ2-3	CASSEMSTSGSVADTQYF	TGTGCCAGCAGTGAGATGAGCACTAGCGGGAGTGTCGCAGATACGCAGTATTTT
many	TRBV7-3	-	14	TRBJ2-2	CASSLIRDTGELFF	TGTGCCAGCAGCTTAATCAGAGACACCGGGGAGCTGTTTTTT
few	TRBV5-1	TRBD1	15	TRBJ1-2	CASSAGQGVGYGYTF	TGCGCCAGCAGCGCAGGACAGGGTGTAGGCTATGGCTACACCTTC
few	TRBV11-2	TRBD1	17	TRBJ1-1	CASSLAGTGVLFTEAFF	TGTGCCAGCAGCTTAGCCGGGACAGGGGTCCTTTTCACTGAAGCTTTCTTT
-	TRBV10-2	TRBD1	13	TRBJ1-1	CASKGQENTEAFF	TGCGCCAGCAAAGGACAGGAGAACACTGAAGCTTTCTTT
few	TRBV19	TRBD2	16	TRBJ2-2	CASTPPGLAGVGELFF	TGTGCCAGCACCCCACCGGGACTAGCGGGAGTCGGGGAGCTGTTTTTT
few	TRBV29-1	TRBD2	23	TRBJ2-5	CSVEEGGAVSGTSGRSYQETQYF	TGCAGCGTTGAAGAGGGAGGAGCGGTCTCCGGGACTAGCGGGAGATCTTACCAAGAGACCCAGTACTTC
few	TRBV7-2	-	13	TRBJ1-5	CASSLTRNQPQHF	TGTGCCAGCAGCTTGACCCGCAATCAGCCCCAGCATTTT
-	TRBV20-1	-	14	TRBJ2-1	CSARGGISGDPPFF	TGCAGTGCTAGAGGGGGTATTAGTGGGGACCCCCCGTTCTTC
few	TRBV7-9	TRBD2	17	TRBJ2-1	CASSLGTSGNSYNEQFF	TGTGCCAGCAGCTTAGGGACTAGCGGGAACTCCTACAATGAGCAGTTCTTC
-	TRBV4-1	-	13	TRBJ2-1	CASSQGPTREQFF	TGCGCCAGCAGCCAAGGGCCGACTCGGGAGCAGTTCTTC
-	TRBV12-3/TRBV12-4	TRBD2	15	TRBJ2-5	CASSSGLAAQETQYF	TGTGCCAGCAGTTCCGGACTAGCGGCGCAAGAGACCCAGTACTTC
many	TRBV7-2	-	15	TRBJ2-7	CASSPRPGRIYEQYF	TGTGCCAGCAGCCCACGCCCGGGACGTATCTACGAGCAGTACTTC
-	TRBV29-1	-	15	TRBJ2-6	CSVAQGGSGANVLTF	TGCAGCGTTGCCCAGGGGGGCTCTGGGGCCAACGTCCTGACTTTC
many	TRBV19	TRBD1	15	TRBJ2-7	CASSTGTGGIDEQYF	TGTGCCAGTAGCACCGGGACAGGGGGAATCGACGAGCAGTACTTC
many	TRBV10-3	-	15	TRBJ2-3	CAISESESSTDTQYF	TGTGCCATCAGTGAGTCCGAAAGTAGCACAGATACGCAGTATTTT
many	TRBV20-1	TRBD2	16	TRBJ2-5	CSARDRGRALSETQYF	TGCAGTGCTAGAGATAGAGGGAGGGCCTTATCAGAGACCCAGTACTTC
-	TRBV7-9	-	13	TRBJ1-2	CASSPSISSQDTF	TGTGCCAGCAGCCCTAGTATAAGCTCCCAAGACACCTTC
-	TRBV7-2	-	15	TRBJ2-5	CASSSRPGREETQYF	TGTGCCAGCAGCTCTCGGCCGGGAAGGGAAGAGACCCAGTACTTC
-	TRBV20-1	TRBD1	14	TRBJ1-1	CSAFQSDRALEAFF	TGCAGTGCTTTCCAGAGCGACAGGGCCCTTGAAGCTTTCTTT
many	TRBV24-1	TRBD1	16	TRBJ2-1	CATSGRGQGGYNEQFF	TGTGCCACCAGTGGCCGCGGACAGGGGGGCTACAATGAGCAGTTCTTC
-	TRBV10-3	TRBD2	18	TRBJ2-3	CAISEPSGQLAGVDTQYF	TGTGCCATCAGTGAGCCGAGCGGACAACTAGCGGGAGTAGATACGCAGTATTTT
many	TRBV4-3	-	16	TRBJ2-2	CASSQDIRIVGGELFF	TGCGCCAGCAGCCAAGATATTAGAATAGTCGGCGGGGAGCTGTTTTTT
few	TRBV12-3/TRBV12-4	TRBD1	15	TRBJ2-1	CASSFGTGGSDEQFF	TGTGCCAGCAGTTTCGGGACAGGGGGTTCGGATGAGCAGTTCTTC
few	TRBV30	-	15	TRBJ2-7	CAWSVSSQPSYEQYF	TGTGCCTGGAGTGTCTCGAGCCAACCCTCCTACGAGCAGTACTTC
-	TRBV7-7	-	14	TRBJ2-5	CASGRMGGQETQYF	TGTGCCAGCGGGAGGATGGGGGGTCAAGAGACCCAGTACTTC
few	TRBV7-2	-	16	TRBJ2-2	CASRPPGEANTGELFF	TGTGCCAGCCGACCCCCGGGGGAAGCAAACACCGGGGAGCTGTTTTTT
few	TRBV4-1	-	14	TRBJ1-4	CASSQPLAGRKLFF	TGCGCCAGCAGCCAACCCTTGGCAGGGAGAAAACTGTTTTTT
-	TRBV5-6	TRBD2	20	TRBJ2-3	CASTPRTSGSYPDFTDTQYF	TGTGCCAGCACCCCAAGGACTAGCGGGAGCTACCCAGACTTCACAGATACGCAGTATTTT
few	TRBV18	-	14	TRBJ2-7	CASSPPVDETQQYF	TGTGCCAGCTCACCACCGGTCGACGAAACGCAGCAGTACTTC
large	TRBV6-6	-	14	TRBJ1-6	CASNRRGLNSPLHF	TGTGCCAGCAACAGGAGGGGACTCAATTCACCCCTCCACTTT
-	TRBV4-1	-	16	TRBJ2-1	CASRRSGVADYNEQFF	TGCGCCAGCCGACGCTCCGGGGTAGCGGACTACAATGAGCAGTTCTTC
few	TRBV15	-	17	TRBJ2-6	CATSRPTGTTGANVLTF	TGTGCCACCAGCAGACCTACCGGGACCACTGGGGCCAACGTCCTGACTTTC
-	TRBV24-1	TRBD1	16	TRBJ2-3	CATSDVGQGRTDTQYF	TGTGCCACCAGTGATGTTGGACAGGGCAGAACAGATACGCAGTATTTT
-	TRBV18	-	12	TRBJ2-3	CASSPDTDTQYF	TGTGCCAGCTCACCAGACACAGATACGCAGTATTTT
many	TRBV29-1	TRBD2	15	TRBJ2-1	CSVTRLAGVSNEQFF	TGCAGCGTAACCAGACTAGCGGGAGTAAGTAATGAGCAGTTCTTC
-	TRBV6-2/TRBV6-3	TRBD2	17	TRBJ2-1	CASSFRSGKGSYNEQFF	TGTGCCAGCAGTTTCCGTAGCGGGAAAGGATCCTACAATGAGCAGTTCTTC
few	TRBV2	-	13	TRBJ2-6	CASRKAGANVLTF	TGTGCCAGCAGGAAAGCTGGGGCCAACGTCCTGACTTTC
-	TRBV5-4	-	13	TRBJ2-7	CASSRYQGYEQYF	TGTGCCAGCAGCAGGTATCAGGGGTACGAGCAGTACTTC
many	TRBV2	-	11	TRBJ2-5	CASSEEETQYF	TGTGCCAGCAGTGAGGAGGAGACCCAGTACTTC
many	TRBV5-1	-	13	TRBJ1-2	CASSLSAFGGYTF	TGCGCCAGCAGCTTGTCAGCCTTTGGAGGCTACACCTTC
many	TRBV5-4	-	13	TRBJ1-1	CASRRRGSTEAFF	TGTGCCAGCAGGCGTAGAGGTAGCACTGAAGCTTTCTTT
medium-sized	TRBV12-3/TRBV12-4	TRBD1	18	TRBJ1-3	CASSFLPTGWVLGNTIYF	TGTGCCAGCAGTTTTCTCCCGACAGGGTGGGTTCTTGGAAACACCATATATTTT
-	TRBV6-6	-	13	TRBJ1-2	CASSYDPNYGYTF	TGTGCCAGCAGTTACGACCCTAACTATGGCTACACCTTC
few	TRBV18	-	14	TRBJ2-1	CASSPLQGLNEQFF	TGTGCCAGCTCACCACTGCAGGGGTTGAATGAGCAGTTCTTC
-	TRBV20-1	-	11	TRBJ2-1	CSARAGYEQFF	TGCAGTGCTAGAGCGGGTTATGAGCAGTTCTTC
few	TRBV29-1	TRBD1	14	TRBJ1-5	CSVEPGQAPQPQHF	TGCAGCGTTGAGCCGGGACAGGCCCCTCAGCCCCAGCATTTT
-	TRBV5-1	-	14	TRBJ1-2	CASSPYEANYGYTF	TGCGCCAGCAGCCCGTACGAAGCTAACTATGGCTACACCTTC
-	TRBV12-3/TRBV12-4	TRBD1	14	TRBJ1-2	CASSFGTANYGYTF	TGTGCCAGCAGTTTTGGGACAGCAAACTATGGCTACACCTTC
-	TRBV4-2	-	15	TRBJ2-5	CASSQGALGWETQYF	TGTGCCAGCAGCCAAGGGGCCCTGGGGTGGGAGACCCAGTACTTC
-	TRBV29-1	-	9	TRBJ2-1	CSVEEAGSF	TGCAGCGTTGAAGAGGCTGGCTCCTTC
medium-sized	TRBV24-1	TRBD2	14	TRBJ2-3	CATSEREGRSAQYF	TGTGCCACCAGTGAGCGGGAGGGGCGCAGTGCGCAGTATTTT